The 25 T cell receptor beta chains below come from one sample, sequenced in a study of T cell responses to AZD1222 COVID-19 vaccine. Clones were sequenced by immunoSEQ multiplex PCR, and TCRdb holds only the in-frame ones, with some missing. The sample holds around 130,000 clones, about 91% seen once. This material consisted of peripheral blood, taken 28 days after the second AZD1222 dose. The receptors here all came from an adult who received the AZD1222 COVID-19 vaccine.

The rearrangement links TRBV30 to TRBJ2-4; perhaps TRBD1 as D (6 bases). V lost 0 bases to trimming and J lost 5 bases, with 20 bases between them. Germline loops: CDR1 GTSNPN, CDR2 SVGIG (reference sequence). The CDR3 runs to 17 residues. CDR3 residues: CAWSVWRFPEGENIQYF. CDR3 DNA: TGTGCCTGGAGTGTATGGCGCTTCCCCGAGGGGGAAAACATTCAGTACTTC.

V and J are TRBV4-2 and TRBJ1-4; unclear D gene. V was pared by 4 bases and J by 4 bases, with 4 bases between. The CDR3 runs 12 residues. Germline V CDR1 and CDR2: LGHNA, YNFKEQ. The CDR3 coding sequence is TGTGCCAGCAGCCGTTTTAATGAAAAACTGTTTTTT. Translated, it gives CASSRFNEKLFF.

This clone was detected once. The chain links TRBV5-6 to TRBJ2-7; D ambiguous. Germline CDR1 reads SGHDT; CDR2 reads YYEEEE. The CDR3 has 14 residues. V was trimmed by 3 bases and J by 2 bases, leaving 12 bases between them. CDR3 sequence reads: CASSSPIATYEQYV. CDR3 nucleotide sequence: TGTGCCAGCAGCTCGCCCATTGCGACCTACGAGCAGTACGTC.

The CDR3 protein is CASSPDGTGSNYGYTF. The CDR3 nucleotides read TGTGCCAGCAGCCCCGACGGGACAGGGAGTAACTATGGCTACACCTTC. The chain recombines TRBV7-9 with TRBJ1-2; 9 positions match TRBD1. Germline values: CDR1 SEHNR, CDR2 FQNEAQ (reference sequence). The trim removed 5 bases at V and 1 base at J, leaving 8 bases unmatched. This CDR3 comprises 16 residues.

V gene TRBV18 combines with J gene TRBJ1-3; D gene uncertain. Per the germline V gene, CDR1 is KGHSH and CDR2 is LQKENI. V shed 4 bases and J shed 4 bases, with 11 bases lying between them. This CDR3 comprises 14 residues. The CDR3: CASSRPTQGNTIYF. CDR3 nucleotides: TGTGCCAGCTCACGCCCTACTCAAGGAAACACCATATATTTT.

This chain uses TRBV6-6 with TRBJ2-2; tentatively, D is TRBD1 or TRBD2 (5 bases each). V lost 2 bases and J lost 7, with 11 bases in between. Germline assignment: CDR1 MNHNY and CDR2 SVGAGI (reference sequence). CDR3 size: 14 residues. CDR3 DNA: TGTGCCAGCAGTTACAGGTGGGACGGCGGGGAGCTGTTTTTT. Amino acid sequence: CASSYRWDGGELFF.

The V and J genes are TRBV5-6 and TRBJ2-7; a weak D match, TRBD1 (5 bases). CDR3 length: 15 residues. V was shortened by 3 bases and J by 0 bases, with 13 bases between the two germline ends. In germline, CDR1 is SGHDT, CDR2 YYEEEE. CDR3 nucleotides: TGTGCCAGCAGCTCCCAGGGTGCCGCCTCCTACGAGCAGTACGTC. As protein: CASSSQGAASYEQYV.

The DNA of the CDR3 is TGTGCCAGCAGAGGGCAGAGCCCGAACACTGAAGCTTTCTTT. Its translation: CASRGQSPNTEAFF. This rearrangement joins TRBV2 to TRBJ1-1; D remains unclear. The CDR3 has 14 residues. Trimming removed 6 bases at V and 1 base at J, with 12 bases between. Germline-derived CDR1 and CDR2 are SNHLY and FYNNEI.

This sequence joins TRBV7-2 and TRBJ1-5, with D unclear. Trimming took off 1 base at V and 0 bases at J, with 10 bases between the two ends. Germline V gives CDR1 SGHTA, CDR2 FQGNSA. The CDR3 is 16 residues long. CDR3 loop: CASSLVSIYSNQPQHF. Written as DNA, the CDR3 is TGTGCCAGCAGCTTAGTCAGTATCTATAGCAATCAGCCCCAGCATTTT.

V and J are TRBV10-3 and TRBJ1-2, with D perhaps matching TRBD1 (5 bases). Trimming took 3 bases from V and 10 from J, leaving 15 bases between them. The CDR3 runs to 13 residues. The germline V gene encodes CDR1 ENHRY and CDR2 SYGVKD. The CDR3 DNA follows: TGTGCCATCAGTGAAGGCCAGGGACTGGACTACACCTTC. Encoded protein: CAISEGQGLDYTF.

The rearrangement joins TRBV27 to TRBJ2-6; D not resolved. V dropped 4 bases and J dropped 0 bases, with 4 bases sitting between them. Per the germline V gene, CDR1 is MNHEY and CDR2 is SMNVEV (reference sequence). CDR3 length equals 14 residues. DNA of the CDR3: TGTGCCAGCAGTTCGAACTCTGGGGCCAACGTCCTGACTTTC. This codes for CASSSNSGANVLTF.

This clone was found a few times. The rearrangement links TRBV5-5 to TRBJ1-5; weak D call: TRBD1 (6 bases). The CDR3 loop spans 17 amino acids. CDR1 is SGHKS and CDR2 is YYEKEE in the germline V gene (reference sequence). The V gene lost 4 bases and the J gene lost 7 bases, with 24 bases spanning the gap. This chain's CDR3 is CASSPYREEVAQQPQHF. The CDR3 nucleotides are TGTGCCAGCAGCCCCTACAGGGAGGAGGTAGCACAGCAGCCCCAGCATTTT.

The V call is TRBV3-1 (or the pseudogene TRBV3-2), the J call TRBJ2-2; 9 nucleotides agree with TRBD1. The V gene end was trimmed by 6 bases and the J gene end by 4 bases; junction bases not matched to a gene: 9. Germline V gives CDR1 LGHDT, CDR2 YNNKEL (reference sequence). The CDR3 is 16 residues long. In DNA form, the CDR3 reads TGTGCCAGCAGTTTACAGGGGGCAGGGGGCACCGGGGAGCTGTTTTTT. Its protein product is CASSLQGAGGTGELFF.

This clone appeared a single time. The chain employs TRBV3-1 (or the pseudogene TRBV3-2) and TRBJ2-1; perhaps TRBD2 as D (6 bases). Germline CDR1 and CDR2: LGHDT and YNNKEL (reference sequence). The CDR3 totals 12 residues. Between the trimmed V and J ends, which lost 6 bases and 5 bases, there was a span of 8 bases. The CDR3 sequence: CASRGEDNEQFF. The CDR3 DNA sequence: TGTGCCAGCAGAGGGGAGGACAATGAGCAGTTCTTC.

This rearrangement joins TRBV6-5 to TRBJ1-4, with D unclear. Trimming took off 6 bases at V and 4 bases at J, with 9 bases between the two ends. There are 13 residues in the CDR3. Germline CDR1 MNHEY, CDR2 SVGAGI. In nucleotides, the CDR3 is TGTGCCAGCAGAGAGGGAGGTAATGAAAAACTGTTTTTT. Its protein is CASREGGNEKLFF.

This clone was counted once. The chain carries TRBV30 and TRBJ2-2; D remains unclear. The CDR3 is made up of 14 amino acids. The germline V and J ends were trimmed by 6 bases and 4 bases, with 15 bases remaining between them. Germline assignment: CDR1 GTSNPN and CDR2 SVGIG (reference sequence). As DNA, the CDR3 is TGTGCCTGTTCAAGGGCCAGGCCCACCGGGGAGCTGTTTTTT. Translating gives CACSRARPTGELFF.

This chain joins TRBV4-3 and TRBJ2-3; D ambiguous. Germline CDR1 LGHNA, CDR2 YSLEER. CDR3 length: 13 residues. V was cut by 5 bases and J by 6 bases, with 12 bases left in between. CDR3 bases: TGCGCCAGCAGCGGGTTTAGTTTGGATACGCAGTATTTT. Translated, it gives CASSGFSLDTQYF.

CDR3 amino acids: CASNAGFGYTF. CDR3 DNA: TGTGCCAGCAATGCGGGGTTTGGCTACACCTTC. V and J are TRBV25-1 and TRBJ1-2; D is unclear. CDR1 MGHDK and CDR2 SYGVNS come from the germline V gene. Between the trimmed V and J ends, which lost 7 bases and 7 bases, there was a span of 10 bases. The CDR3 extends over 11 amino acids.

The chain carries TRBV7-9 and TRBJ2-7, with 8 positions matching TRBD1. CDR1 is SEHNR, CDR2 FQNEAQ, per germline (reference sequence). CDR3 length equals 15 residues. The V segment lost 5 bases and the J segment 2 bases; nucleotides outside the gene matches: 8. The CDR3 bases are TGTGCCAGCAGCGCGGGACAGGACCTTACCTACGAGCAGTACGTC. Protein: CASSAGQDLTYEQYV.

CDR3 coding DNA: TGCAGCGTTGGTAGGGATACGCAGTATTTT. The encoded protein is CSVGRDTQYF. The chain recombines TRBV29-1 with TRBJ2-3; D is unresolved. CDR1 is SQVTM, CDR2 ANQGSEA, per germline. The CDR3 is 10 residues long. V shed 4 bases and J shed 6 bases, with 5 bases lying between them.

CDR3 in DNA: TGTGCCAGCACCCGGACGGGAGGCGGCTACACCTTC. Amino acids: CASTRTGGGYTF. The J gene is TRBJ1-2, the V gene TRBV3-1 (or the pseudogene TRBV3-2); D is unclear. V was shortened by 7 bases and J by 8 bases, with 14 bases between the two germline ends. CDR1 is LGHDT, CDR2 YNNKEL, per germline (reference sequence). The CDR3 spans 12 residues.

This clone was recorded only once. CDR3 sequence (DNA): TGTGCCAGCAGCTTAAGGCAGGGGGCTGGTGGCTACACCTTC. Amino acid sequence: CASSLRQGAGGYTF. The V call is TRBV11-1, the J call TRBJ1-2; the match to TRBD1 covers 8 bases. Germline CDR1 reads SGHAT; CDR2 reads FQDESV (reference sequence). V dropped 2 bases and J dropped 7; count of bases not matched to a gene: 6. This CDR3 is 14 amino acids long.

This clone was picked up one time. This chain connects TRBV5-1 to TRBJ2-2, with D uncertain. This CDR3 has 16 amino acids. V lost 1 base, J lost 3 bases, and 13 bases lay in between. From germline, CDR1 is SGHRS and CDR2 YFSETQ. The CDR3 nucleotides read TGCGCCAGCAGCTTGTCCATAGGTGGGGACACCGGGGAGCTGTTTTTT. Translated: CASSLSIGGDTGELFF.

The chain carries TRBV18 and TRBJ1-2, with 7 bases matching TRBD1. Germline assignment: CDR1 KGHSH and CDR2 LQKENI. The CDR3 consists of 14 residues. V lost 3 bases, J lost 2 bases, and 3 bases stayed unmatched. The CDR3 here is CASSPGTENYGYTF. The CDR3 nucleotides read TGTGCCAGCTCACCGGGGACAGAAAACTATGGCTACACCTTC.

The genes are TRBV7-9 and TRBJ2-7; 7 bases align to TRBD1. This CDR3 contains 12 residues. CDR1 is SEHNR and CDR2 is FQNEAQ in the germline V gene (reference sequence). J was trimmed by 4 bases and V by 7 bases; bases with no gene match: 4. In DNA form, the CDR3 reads TGTGCCAGCACCACACAGGGGTACGAGCAGTACTTC. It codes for CASTTQGYEQYF. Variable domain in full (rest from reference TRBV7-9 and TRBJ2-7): DTGVSQNPRHKITKRGQNVTFRCDPISEHNRLYWYRQTLGQGPEFLTYFQNEAQLEKSRLLSDRFSAERPKGSFSTLEIQRTEQGDSAMYLCASTTQGYEQYFGPGTRLTVT.